This T cell receptor (beta chain) was sequenced in a study of blood T cells in healthy people across ages. V was clipped by 1 base and J by 3 bases; unmatched bases: 9. The CDR3 runs to 18 residues. The germline CDR1 and CDR2 sequences are SGHTA and FQGNSA. The use of a sample-barcoded 5' primer and a J-beta primer mix characterized a second PCR of about 7 to 12 cycles. Per-sample output comprised a minimum of 2.5 million paired-end reads containing CDR3. MiXCR, run by TCRdb on the 5' RACE reads, gives a single entry per CDR3 protein. The sample has 1.5 million to 2 million distinct CDR3 sequences, roughly 27% seen once; the top ten hold around 7.7%.

The sample taken for sequencing was blood. The origin of this receptor is a woman under 40 in good health. The J gene is TRBJ2-3, the V gene TRBV7-2; TRBD2 aligns across 11 bases. The CDR3 DNA follows: TGTGCCAGCAGCTTAGTACTAGCGGGGGCCTTGGGGACAGATACGCAGTATTTT. Translating gives CASSLVLAGALGTDTQYF.